This TCR beta chain was sequenced during a study of cytomegalovirus exposure and HLA in healthy donors. Findings and caveats of the study: A likely sequencing artifact accounted for one observed cluster of highly shared sequence variants. CMV serostatus was the sole immune exposure information available.

It was with 60 Vbeta and 13 Jbeta primers that the PCR ran. Sequencing used immunoSEQ multiplex PCR; TCRdb keeps in-frame clones, though not all of them. The data show around 190,000 clones, and the top ten clones hold roughly 0.98%. CDR1 and CDR2 from the germline V gene are MNHEY and SMNVEV (reference sequence). This CDR3 is 20 amino acids long. After removal of 5 bases from V and 0 bases from J, the junction contained 14 bases not matched to a gene. Worth noting for this clone: Antigen: not known.

Sequenced sample: PBMCs. The TCR sequence derives from a woman aged 30 to 39 in good health and CMV-seropositive. The J gene is TRBJ2-5, the V gene TRBV27, with 14 bases identical to TRBD2. DNA for the CDR3: TGTGCCAGCAGTCCAGCCCCTGGGACTAGCGGGGGCCTTCACCAAGAGACCCAGTACTTC. The encoded protein is CASSPAPGTSGGLHQETQYF.